This TCR beta chain comes out of a study of post-analysis software for immune sequencing data. Overall study: Included courses were relapsing-remitting and secondary progressive multiple sclerosis; progressive-relapsing multiple sclerosis was also included. Broader study findings: Relative to controls, patients had several TRBV segments at higher frequency, with TRBV5-6, TRBV5-1 and TRBV20-1 among these. Controls' normalized Chao1 diversity significantly exceeded that of multiple sclerosis patients.

Germline V gene data show CDR1 as WSHSY and CDR2 as SAAADI. The length of the CDR3 is 15 residues. V lost 0 bases to trimming and J lost 1 base, with 9 bases between them. Comments on this clonotype: Its matching antigen is unknown.

cDNA libraries of TCR beta carried unique molecular identifiers. Starting from around 0.96 to 9.9 million T cells, the study yielded hundreds of thousands of cDNA molecules. TCRdb re-analysed the PCR reads in MiXCR, keeping a single row per CDR3 protein. The sample includes around 400,000 distinct CDR3 sequences, roughly 38% seen only once; the top ten take 10% to 15%. The rearrangement uses TRBV10-2 and TRBJ2-5; D is unclear. Sequencing input: blood. The source is a girl under 18 with multiple sclerosis. In DNA form, the CDR3 reads TGCGCCAGCAGTGAGTCAGGAGAGCTCCAAGAGACCCAGTACTTC. Amino acid sequence: CASSESGELQETQYF.